These 26 T cell receptor beta chains came from one sample sequenced in a study of cytomegalovirus exposure and HLA in healthy donors. Primers for the PCR totalled 60 Vbeta and 13 Jbeta. Method: immunoSEQ multiplex PCR; TCRdb's copy keeps in-frame clones and lacks some. The sample yields approximately 150,000 clones, 77% seen once. Sequences were obtained from PBMCs. The receptor source for this set is a woman aged 25 to 39 in good health and CMV-seropositive.

This clone was observed a few times. J is TRBJ1-5 and V is TRBV12-5; D unresolved. The CDR3 spans 14 residues. The germline CDR1 and CDR2 sequences are LGHNT and FRNRAP. Trimming shortened V by 1 base and J by 2 bases, and 6 bases separated the two germline ends. The chain's CDR3 is CASGLGQGNQPQHF. In nucleotides, the CDR3 is TGTGCTAGTGGTTTGGGGCAGGGCAATCAGCCCCAGCATTTT.

V gene TRBV28 combines with J gene TRBJ1-3; a possible D gene is TRBD1 (6 bases). Germline lookup yields CDR1 MDHEN and CDR2 SYDVKM. Trimming removed 3 bases at V and 1 base at J, with 10 bases between. The CDR3 spans 15 residues. The CDR3 DNA is TGTGCCAGCAGTTTCGGGCAGGGGTCTGGAAACACCATATATTTT. The encoded protein is CASSFGQGSGNTIYF.

This rearrangement joins TRBV6-6 to TRBJ1-4, with D tentatively TRBD1 (5 bases). The germline gives CDR1 MNHNY, CDR2 SVGAGI (reference sequence). V dropped 0 bases and J dropped 1 base, with 6 bases sitting between them. This CDR3 has 15 amino acids. DNA of the CDR3: TGTGCCAGCAGTTACTCGGGGGGAACTAATGAAAAACTGTTTTTT. Its translation is CASSYSGGTNEKLFF.

The genes are TRBV4-3 and TRBJ2-3, with 10 bases matching TRBD1. Germline lookup yields CDR1 LGHNA and CDR2 YSLEER. The CDR3 is made up of 20 amino acids. J lost 2 bases, V lost 1 base, and 15 bases had no gene match. This chain's CDR3 is CASSQAAGWGGQGTTDTQYF. The CDR3 DNA follows: TGCGCCAGCAGCCAAGCGGCCGGGTGGGGGGGACAGGGGACCACAGATACGCAGTATTTT.

V is TRBV28 and J is TRBJ1-2; 7 nucleotides agree with TRBD1. The V gene's germline CDR1 is MDHEN and CDR2 SYDVKM. V gave up 2 bases and J gave up 4 bases; unmatched junction bases: 13. This CDR3 comprises 17 residues. The CDR3 DNA follows: TGTGCCAGCAGTTTACTCTCACAGGGGATAGCCCCCTATGGCTACACCTTC. This translates into CASSLLSQGIAPYGYTF.

The chain carries TRBV28 and TRBJ2-4; D is uncertain. Germline CDR1 reads MDHEN; CDR2 reads SYDVKM. The CDR3 has 13 amino acids. The V end was cut by 3 bases, the J end by 5 bases, with 8 bases between. CDR3 bases: TGTGCCAGCAGTTTGTTCGGTCAAAACATTCAGTACTTC. This gives the protein CASSLFGQNIQYF. Full variable domain (missing parts from reference TRBV28 and TRBJ2-4): DVKVTQSSRYLVKRTGEKVFLECVQDMDHENMFWYRQDPGLGLRLIYFSYDVKMKEKGDIPEGYSVSREKKERFSLILESASTNQTSMYLCASSLFGQNIQYFGAGTRLSVL.

This clone occurred once. As DNA, the CDR3 is TGTGCCAGCTCACCGTTGGAACAGGGGGCCGGTGAAGCTTTCTTT. As protein: CASSPLEQGAGEAFF. V gene TRBV18 combines with J gene TRBJ1-1; TRBD1 matches at 9 bases. The J segment lost 7 bases and the V segment lost 3 bases, leaving 9 bases of the junction unmatched. Per the germline V gene, CDR1 is KGHSH and CDR2 is LQKENI. The CDR3 has 15 residues.

With respect to this clone: At one end the junction does not follow the germline gene, possibly because of a read error. The chain carries TRBV13 and TRBJ2-1; 7 bases fit TRBD2. Germline CDR1 PRHDT, CDR2 FYEKMQ (reference sequence). The length of the CDR3 is 12 residues. The CDR3 bases are TGTGCCAGCAGCTTAGGCGGGGACGCGGGGGTCTTC. The encoded protein is CASSLGGDAGVF.

This chain links TRBV14 with TRBJ1-1, with TRBD1 identical over 12 bases. Germline CDR1 reads SGHDN; CDR2 reads FVKESK. V lost 4 bases, J lost 5 bases, and 17 bases stayed unmatched. CDR3 length: 19 residues. CDR3 residues: CASSLLQGTGGSVRTEAFF. CDR3 DNA sequence: TGTGCCAGCAGCCTTTTACAGGGGACAGGGGGCTCTGTACGAACTGAAGCTTTCTTT. Drawing the rest from reference TRBV14 and TRBJ1-1, the complete variable domain is EAGVTQFPSHSVIEKGQTVTLRCDPISGHDNLYWYRRVMGKEIKFLLHFVKESKQDESGMPNNRFLAERTGGTYSTLKVQPAELEDSGVYFCASSLLQGTGGSVRTEAFFGQGTRLTVV.

The J gene is TRBJ2-1, the V gene TRBV7-2; TRBD2 matches 9 bases. V was clipped by 1 base and J by 2 bases; unmatched bases: 3. From germline, CDR1 is SGHTA and CDR2 FQGNSA. This CDR3 region has 16 residues. CDR3 DNA sequence: TGTGCCAGCAGCTTAGGGGCGGGAGGGCCCTACAATGAGCAGTTCTTC. It encodes CASSLGAGGPYNEQFF.

In its sample, this clone was seen a few times. The V gene is TRBV5-1, the J gene TRBJ2-7, with a tentative D call TRBD1 (5 bases). CDR3 length: 14 amino acids. The germline V gene encodes CDR1 SGHRS and CDR2 YFSETQ. V shed 0 bases and J shed 2 bases, with 9 bases lying between them. The CDR3 nucleotides read TGCGCCAGCAGCTTGGCCGGCAGGGCCTACGAGCAGTACTTC. This encodes CASSLAGRAYEQYF.

V usage is TRBV7-8 and J usage is TRBJ2-7; weak D call: TRBD1 (5 bases). Trimming cost V 5 bases and J 3 bases, with 11 bases left between them. Germline V gene lookup returns CDR1 SGHVS and CDR2 FQNEAQ. The CDR3 contains 13 residues. The CDR3 spells CASSQTGSYEQYF. CDR3 bases: TGTGCCAGCAGCCAAACAGGAAGCTACGAGCAGTACTTC.

This sequence joins TRBV7-2 and TRBJ2-3; 10 bases align to TRBD2. The J segment lost 1 base and the V segment lost 5 bases, leaving 3 bases of the junction unmatched. This CDR3 spans 15 amino acids. Germline V gene lookup returns CDR1 SGHTA and CDR2 FQGNSA. CDR3 DNA sequence: TGTGCCAGCAGCGCCGGACTAGCGGGCACAGATACGCAGTATTTT. This gives the protein CASSAGLAGTDTQYF.

CDR3 protein: CASSLEPGTGFYEQYF. The CDR3 DNA is TGCGCCAGCAGCTTGGAACCGGGGACAGGGTTCTACGAGCAGTACTTC. The chain joins TRBV5-1 to TRBJ2-7; TRBD1 aligns across 9 bases. The ends lost 0 bases at V and 3 bases at J; junction bases unmatched: 7. CDR3 size: 16 residues. Germline values: CDR1 SGHRS, CDR2 YFSETQ.

This chain joins TRBV7-7 and TRBJ2-1; TRBD2 matches 11 bases. The germline V gene has CDR1 SSHAT and CDR2 FNYEAQ (reference sequence). The CDR3 sequence is 15 residues long. J lost 4 bases, V lost 4 bases, and 3 bases had no gene match. The CDR3 spells CASSSGTSGYNEQFF. DNA of the CDR3: TGTGCCAGCAGCTCCGGGACTAGCGGTTACAATGAGCAGTTCTTC.

This chain uses TRBV28 with TRBJ2-1; D is ambiguous. CDR1 and CDR2 (germline): MDHEN, SYDVKM. The CDR3 runs to 16 residues. The V end lost 7 bases, the J end lost 5 bases, and 21 bases lay between the germline ends. CDR3 in DNA: TGTGCCAGCAACCCGGCCGGCGGTGCTAGACACAATGAGCAGTTCTTC. Protein sequence: CASNPAGGARHNEQFF.

This clone has just a few counts. V gene TRBV30 combines with J gene TRBJ1-2; tentative D call: TRBD1 (5 bases). Germline V CDR1 and CDR2: GTSNPN, SVGIG (reference sequence). V was clipped by 5 bases and J by 8 bases, with 15 bases between them. The CDR3 spans 12 residues. CDR3 protein: CAWQAGVGGYTF. CDR3 DNA sequence: TGTGCCTGGCAAGCGGGGGTGGGGGGCTACACCTTC.

The chain carries TRBV5-1 and TRBJ2-3; TRBD2 matches at 12 bases. There are 17 residues in the CDR3. V gave up 4 bases and J gave up 2 bases; unmatched junction bases: 8. Germline V gives CDR1 SGHRS, CDR2 YFSETQ. DNA of the CDR3: TGCGCCAGCAGCACGGAGGGGACTAGCGGGTCCACAGATACGCAGTATTTT. Amino acid sequence: CASSTEGTSGSTDTQYF.

The count of this clone is one. V gene TRBV11-2 combines with J gene TRBJ2-5; tentative D call: TRBD1 (6 bases). Trimming cost V 4 bases and J 5 bases, with 14 bases left between them. Germline-derived CDR1 and CDR2 are SGHAT and FQNNGV. This CDR3 has 14 residues. CDR3 residues: CASSSTGYQETQYF. The CDR3 region has the DNA TGTGCCAGCAGCTCTACAGGGTATCAGGAGACCCAGTACTTC.

The chain employs TRBV4-1 and TRBJ2-7; 10 bases are a match to TRBD2. Germline CDR1 and CDR2: MGHRA and YSYEKL. With 3 bases clipped from V and 0 bases from J, the junction kept 5 bases outside the gene matches. This CDR3 contains 16 residues. The CDR3 loop reads CASSQETSGPSYEQYF. The CDR3, as DNA: TGCGCCAGCAGCCAGGAGACTAGCGGGCCCTCCTACGAGCAGTACTTC.

This clone was seen a handful of times. The chain combines TRBV6-5 with TRBJ1-3, with 8 bases aligning to TRBD1. The CDR3 loop spans 14 amino acids. Trimming removed 6 bases from V and 10 bases from J; junction bases left unmatched: 11. Germline V gene sequence: CDR1 MNHEY, CDR2 SVGAGI. Here the CDR3 reads CASSRTRTGTTIYF. The CDR3 DNA reads TGTGCCAGCAGCCGAACCCGGACAGGGACAACCATATATTTT.

This rearrangement joins TRBV9 to TRBJ2-5; 7 bases are a match to TRBD1. Germline CDR1 SGDLS, CDR2 YYNGEE. The V gene end was trimmed by 3 bases and the J gene end by 5 bases; junction bases not matched to a gene: 7. The CDR3 runs to 14 residues. CDR3: CASSGDSGGETQYF. CDR3 nucleotide sequence: TGTGCCAGCAGCGGGGACAGCGGCGGGGAGACCCAGTACTTC. Based on the CDR3 plus reference TRBV9 and TRBJ2-5, the full variable domain is DSGVTQTPKHLITATGQRVTLRCSPRSGDLSVYWYQQSLDQGLQFLIQYYNGEERAKGNILERFSAQQFPDLHSELNLSSLELGDSALYFCASSGDSGGETQYFGPGTRLLVL.

The V gene is TRBV30, the J gene TRBJ2-7; 8 bases match TRBD1. After removal of 8 bases from V and 4 bases from J, the junction contained 13 bases not matched to a gene. Germline lookup yields CDR1 GTSNPN and CDR2 SVGIG (reference sequence). This CDR3 has 14 amino acids. The CDR3 nucleotides are TGTGCCGGAACCCGCAGGGGGCGTCTATACGAGCAGTACTTC. It yields the protein CAGTRRGRLYEQYF.

The chain joins TRBV4-3 to TRBJ1-3, with D perhaps matching TRBD1 (5 bases). The germline gives CDR1 LGHNA, CDR2 YSLEER. CDR3 size: 20 residues. Trimming took 0 bases from V and 5 from J, leaving 26 bases between them. The CDR3 DNA follows: TGCGCCAGCAGCCAAGATTTGTTAGGGGCAGAGTTCGGCTCCCGAAACACCATATATTTT. This translates into CASSQDLLGAEFGSRNTIYF.

The chain couples TRBV6-5 to TRBJ1-2; D is unresolved. Trimming left V 0 bases short and J 2 bases short, with 7 bases between. Germline CDR1 MNHEY, CDR2 SVGAGI. CDR3 length: 14 residues. The CDR3 DNA reads as TGTGCCAGCAGTTACTCAACGGAGAACTATGGCTACACCTTC. Translating gives CASSYSTENYGYTF.

V usage is TRBV5-4 and J usage is TRBJ2-2; the match to TRBD1 covers 7 bases. The trim removed 4 bases at V and 1 base at J, leaving 10 bases unmatched. The CDR3 runs to 17 residues. From germline, CDR1 is SGHNT and CDR2 YYREEE (reference sequence). DNA of the CDR3: TGTGCCAGCAGCCCGGAGACGACAGGGCTGAACACCGGGGAGCTGTTTTTT. Amino acids: CASSPETTGLNTGELFF.